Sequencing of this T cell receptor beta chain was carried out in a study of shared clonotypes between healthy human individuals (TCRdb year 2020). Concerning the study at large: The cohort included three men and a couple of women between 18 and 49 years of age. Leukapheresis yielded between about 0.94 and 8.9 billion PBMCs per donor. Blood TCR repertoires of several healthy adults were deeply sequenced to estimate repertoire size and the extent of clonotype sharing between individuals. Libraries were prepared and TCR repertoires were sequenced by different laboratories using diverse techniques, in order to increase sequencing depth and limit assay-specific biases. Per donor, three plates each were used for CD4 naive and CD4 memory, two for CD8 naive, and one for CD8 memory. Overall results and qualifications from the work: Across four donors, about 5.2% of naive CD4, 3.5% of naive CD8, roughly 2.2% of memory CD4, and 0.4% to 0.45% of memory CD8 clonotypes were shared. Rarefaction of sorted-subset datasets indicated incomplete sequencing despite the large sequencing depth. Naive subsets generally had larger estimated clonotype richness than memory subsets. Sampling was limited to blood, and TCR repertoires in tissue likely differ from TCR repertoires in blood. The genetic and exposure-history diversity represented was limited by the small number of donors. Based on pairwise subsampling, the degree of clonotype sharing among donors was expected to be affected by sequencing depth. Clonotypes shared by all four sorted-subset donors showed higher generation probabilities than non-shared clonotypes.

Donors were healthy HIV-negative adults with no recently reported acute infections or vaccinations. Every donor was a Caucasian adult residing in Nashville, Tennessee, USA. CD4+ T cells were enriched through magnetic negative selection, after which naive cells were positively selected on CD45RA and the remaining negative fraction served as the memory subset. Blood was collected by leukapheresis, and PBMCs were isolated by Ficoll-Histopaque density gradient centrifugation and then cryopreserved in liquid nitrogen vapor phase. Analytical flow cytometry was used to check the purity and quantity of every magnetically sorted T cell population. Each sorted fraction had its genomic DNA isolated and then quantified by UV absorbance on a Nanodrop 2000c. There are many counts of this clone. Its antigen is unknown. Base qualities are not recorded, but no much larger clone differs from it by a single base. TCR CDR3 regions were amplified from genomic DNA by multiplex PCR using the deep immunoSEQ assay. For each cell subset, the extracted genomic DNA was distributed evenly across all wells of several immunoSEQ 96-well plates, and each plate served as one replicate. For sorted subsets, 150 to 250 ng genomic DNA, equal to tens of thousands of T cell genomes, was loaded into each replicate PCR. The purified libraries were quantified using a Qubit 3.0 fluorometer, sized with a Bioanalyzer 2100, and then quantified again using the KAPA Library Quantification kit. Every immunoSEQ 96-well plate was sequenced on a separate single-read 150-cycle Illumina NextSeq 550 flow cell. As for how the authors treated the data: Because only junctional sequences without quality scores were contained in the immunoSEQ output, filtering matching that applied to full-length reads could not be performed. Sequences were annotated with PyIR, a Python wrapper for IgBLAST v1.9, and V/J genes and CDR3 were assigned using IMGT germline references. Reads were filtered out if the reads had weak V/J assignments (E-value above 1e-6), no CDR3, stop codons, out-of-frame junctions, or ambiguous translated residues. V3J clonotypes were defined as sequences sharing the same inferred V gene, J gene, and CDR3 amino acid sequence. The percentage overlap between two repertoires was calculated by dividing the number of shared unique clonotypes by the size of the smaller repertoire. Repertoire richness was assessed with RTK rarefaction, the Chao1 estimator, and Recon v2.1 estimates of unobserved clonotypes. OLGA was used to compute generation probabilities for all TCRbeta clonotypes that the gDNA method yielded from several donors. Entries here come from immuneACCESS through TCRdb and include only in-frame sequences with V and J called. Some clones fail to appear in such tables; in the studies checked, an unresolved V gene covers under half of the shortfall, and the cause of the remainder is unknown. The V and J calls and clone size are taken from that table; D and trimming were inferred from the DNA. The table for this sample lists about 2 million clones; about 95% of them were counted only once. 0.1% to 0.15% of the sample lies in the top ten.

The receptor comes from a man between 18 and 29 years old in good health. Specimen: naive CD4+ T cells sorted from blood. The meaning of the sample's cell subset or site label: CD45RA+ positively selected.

In nucleotides, the sequence is TGTGCCTGGAGTCTCGGGACGGAGAATCAGCCCCAGCATTTT. Translated, it reads CAWSLGTENQPQHF. The chain is assembled from TRBV30 and TRBJ1-5; a tentative D match to TRBD1 spans 5 bases. V is reduced by 2 bases and J by 4 bases, leaving a spacing of 12 bases between them. CDR3 length: 14 amino acids, cysteine to phenylalanine. Just CDR3 DNA is preserved here, 42 bases in frame from base 1. The CDR1 and CDR2 encoded by the germline V gene (reference sequence) are GTSNPN and SVGIG.